This is a list of T cell receptor beta chains from one sample in a study of STAT3 mutations in large granular lymphocyte leukemia. Repertoires were generated with immunoSEQ multiplex PCR, while TCRdb's copy carries only in-frame clones and drops some. The sample has tens of thousands of clones, around 93% seen once. What was sequenced was peripheral blood mononuclear cells. These TCRs come from a man aged 40-55 years with T-cell large granular lymphocyte leukemia. Some clones in this sample may be carry-over from other donors' samples. Both conserved end residues are trimmed from each CDR3. Clone size appears in some rows only: once, few, many, or a class for an expanded clone.

clone size	V gene	J gene	CDR3 protein
NA	TRBV27	TRBJ2-5	ASSLSTLRETQY
NA	TRBV7-9	TRBJ1-1	ASSSGTPESF
NA	TRBV18	TRBJ1-2	ASSQEGASGYT
NA	TRBV5-1	TRBJ2-1	ASSSREGGSNEQF
NA	TRBV27	TRBJ1-5	ASRPSPGQGPNQPQH
NA	TRBV10-3	TRBJ2-7	AILDSNSYEQY
NA	TRBV18	TRBJ1-5	ASSGQGNNQPQH
NA	TRBV6-5	TRBJ2-7	ASSYYAGYTYEQY
NA	TRBV5-1	TRBJ2-5	ASSLRPGRQETQY
NA	TRBV7-9	TRBJ1-5	ASSAVNQPQH
NA	TRBV11-3	TRBJ2-7	ASSLGLAGKQY
NA	TRBV11-3	TRBJ1-1	ASSLDGQGARAF
NA	TRBV30	TRBJ1-2	ASNPTGLSGYT
NA	TRBV4-3	TRBJ2-5	ASRDGTRGETQY
NA	TRBV4-1	TRBJ2-2	ASSQDVDGGITGELF
NA	TRBV12-5	TRBJ2-3	ARSGPGHSTDTQY
NA	TRBV14	TRBJ1-2	ASSLGGYGYT
NA	TRBV5-1	TRBJ2-7	ASSLENYEQY
NA	TRBV5-1	TRBJ2-7	ASSLAGPPASEQY
NA	TRBV5-1	TRBJ1-2	ASSLDSPTGGYT
NA	TRBV9	TRBJ2-7	ASSVRGDATYEQY
NA	TRBV5-8	TRBJ1-5	ASSPAVVRLGSLGQPQH
NA	TRBV9	TRBJ1-1	ASNNEGDTEAF
NA	TRBV13	TRBJ2-3	ASSLKGGALGDTQY
NA	TRBV6-5	TRBJ2-7	ASSHTGAWSYEQY
NA	TRBV6-6	TRBJ1-2	ASSYGTAPNYGYT
NA	TRBV5-1	TRBJ1-5	ASSLGGGRNQPQH
NA	TRBV5-4	TRBJ1-2	ASSAGGVDFYGYT
once	TRBV6-1	TRBJ1-2	ASSERLSYGYT
NA	TRBV6-5	TRBJ2-5	ASMGITGFQETQY
NA	TRBV6-6	TRBJ2-1	ASSYISGSGEQF
NA	TRBV9	TRBJ2-1	ASSASSYNEQF
NA	TRBV6-1	TRBJ2-7	ASRPGTGEYEQY
NA	TRBV5-6	TRBJ1-5	ASSTFAEIRQPQH
NA	TRBV5-1	TRBJ1-2	ASTPGQGGYGYT
once	TRBV5-1	TRBJ2-7	ASSPRTGTLIYEQY
once	TRBV6-6	TRBJ2-5	ASSFRGQETQY
NA	TRBV9	TRBJ2-3	ASSTGGPDTQY
NA	TRBV9	TRBJ2-1	ASSLGLAGGYNEQF
NA	TRBV19	TRBJ1-1	ASSWGMTPEAF
NA	TRBV18	TRBJ1-2	ASSQDRDYGYT
NA	TRBV23-1	TRBJ1-2	ASSQGYGVDGYT